This TCR beta chain appears in the sequencing data of a study of molecular identifiers for immune sequencing clone quantification. Trimming removed 2 bases from V and 5 bases from J, with 6 bases in between. Germline CDR1 reads KGHDR; CDR2 reads SFDVKD. This CDR3 has 12 amino acids. Many counts were recorded for this clonotype. Its antigen is still unknown. From the PCR reads, TCRdb called clonotypes with MiXCR, one entry per CDR3 protein. Of nearly 650,000 distinct CDR3 sequences listed, about 25% were seen once; the top ten hold 0.7% to 0.95%. General study points: Clone sizes could be underestimated for highly expanded clones when identical TCR molecules share a barcode.

The origin of this receptor is a human donor in good health. Some libraries in this study had Jurkat cell RNA spiked in. Sequenced input: naive CD8+ T cells from blood, with Jurkat cell RNA spiked in. Subset described: FACS-sorted CD8+CD4-CCR7+CD45RA+ naive T cells. J is TRBJ2-7 and V is TRBV24-1; perhaps TRBD1 as D (6 bases). The chain's CDR3 is CATSDSGDEQYF. The CDR3, as DNA: TGTGCCACCAGTGATTCAGGGGACGAGCAGTACTTC.